Given below is one TCR beta chain in context. Time point of the sample: patch test 2, 6 weeks after DPC sensitization. The treatment: therapeutic diphenylcyclopropenone sensitization with weekly scalp DPC. The record originates from a study of human T cells and chemical hapten exposure. Study information: Sensitization used 2% DPC on roughly 2 cm by roughly 2 cm upper inner arm skin.

Looked up from germline, CDR1 is DFQATT and CDR2 is SNEGSKA (reference sequence). This CDR3 is built from 13 residues. Losses at the gene ends were 2 bases for V and 4 bases for J; bases not matched to a gene: 3. MiXCR, applied by TCRdb to the RACE reads, yields one record per CDR3 protein. The data hold about 84,000 distinct CDR3 sequences, with 8.5% to 12% observed a single time. This receptor was obtained from a woman aged 45-65 years with alopecia areata. Some clones in this sample may be carry-over from other donors' samples. This chain uses TRBV20-1 with TRBJ1-1; 8 bases align to TRBD1. Sequences were derived from whole blood, sampled in connection with sensitization to the hapten diphenylcyclopropenone (DPC). CDR3 in DNA: TGCAGTGCTAGAAAAACAGGGGGCACTGAAGCTTTCTTT. Translating it yields CSARKTGGTEAFF.